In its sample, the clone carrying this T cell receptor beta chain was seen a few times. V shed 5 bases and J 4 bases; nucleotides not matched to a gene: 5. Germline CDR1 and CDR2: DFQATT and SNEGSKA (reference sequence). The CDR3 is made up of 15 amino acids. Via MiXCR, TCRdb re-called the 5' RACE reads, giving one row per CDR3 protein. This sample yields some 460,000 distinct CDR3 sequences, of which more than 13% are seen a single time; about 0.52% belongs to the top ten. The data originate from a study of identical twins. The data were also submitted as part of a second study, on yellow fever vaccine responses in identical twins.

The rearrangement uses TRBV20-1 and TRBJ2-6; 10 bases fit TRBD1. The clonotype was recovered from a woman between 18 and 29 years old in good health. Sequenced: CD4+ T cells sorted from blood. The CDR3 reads CSAEDRGSGANVLTF. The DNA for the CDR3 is TGCAGTGCTGAGGACAGGGGGTCGGGGGCCAACGTCCTGACTTTC.